This T cell receptor (beta chain) was profiled in a study of follicular helper T cells after annual influenza vaccination. As to this clone: The antigen is not known.

Study outcomes and limitations: Only about 8.5-20% of analyzed cells yielded productive TCRB sequences. ICOS+CD38+ cTfh clonality tracked population frequency, and its change tracked circulating plasmablast change.

This CDR3 has 15 amino acids. CDR1 is SSHAT, CDR2 FNYEAQ, per germline (reference sequence). Indicated time point: 2014-2015 season, 7 days after vaccination. Before and after seasonal inactivated influenza vaccination, adults gave blood for sorting CD4 subsets for sequencing. Blood volume per time point ranged from 40 to 100 mL. TCRdb's table, derived via immunoSEQ multiplex PCR, lists solely in-frame clones and lacks some. The table has over 7,000 clones, approximately 80% seen once. The J gene is TRBJ2-2, the V gene TRBV7-7; the D gene could be TRBD1 or TRBD2 (6 bases each). The source of this sequence is an adult who received the influenza vaccine. This specimen consisted of CXCR5+ CD38- circulating T follicular helper cells from blood, obtained 7 days after influenza vaccination. Subset described: circulating Tfh, non-naive CD4+CXCR5+PD-1+ (ICOS+CD38+ or ICOS-CD38-). CDR3 sequence: CASGTGLFGIGELFF. The CDR3 DNA is TGTGCTAGCGGAACAGGGTTATTTGGGATCGGGGAGCTGTTTTTT.